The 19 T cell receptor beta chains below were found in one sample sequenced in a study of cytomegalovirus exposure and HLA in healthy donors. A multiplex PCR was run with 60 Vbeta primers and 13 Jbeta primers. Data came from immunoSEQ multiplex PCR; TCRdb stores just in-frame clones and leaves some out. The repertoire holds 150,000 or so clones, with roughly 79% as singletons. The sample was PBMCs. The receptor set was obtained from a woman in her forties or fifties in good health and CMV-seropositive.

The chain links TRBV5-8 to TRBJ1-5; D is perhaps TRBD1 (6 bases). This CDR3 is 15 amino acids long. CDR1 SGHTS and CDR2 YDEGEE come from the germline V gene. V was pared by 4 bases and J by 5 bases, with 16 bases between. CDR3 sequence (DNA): TGTGCCAGCAGCCTTGGAACTTCAGGGGATCAGCCCCAGCATTTT. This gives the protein CASSLGTSGDQPQHF.

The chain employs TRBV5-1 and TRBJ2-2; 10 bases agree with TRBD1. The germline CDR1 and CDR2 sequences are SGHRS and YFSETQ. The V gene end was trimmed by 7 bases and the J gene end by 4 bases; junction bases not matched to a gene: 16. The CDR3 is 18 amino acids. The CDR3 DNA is TGCGCCAGCGGGACCGGAAGGGACAGGGGAGGAGGCACCGGGGAGCTGTTTTTT. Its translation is CASGTGRDRGGGTGELFF.

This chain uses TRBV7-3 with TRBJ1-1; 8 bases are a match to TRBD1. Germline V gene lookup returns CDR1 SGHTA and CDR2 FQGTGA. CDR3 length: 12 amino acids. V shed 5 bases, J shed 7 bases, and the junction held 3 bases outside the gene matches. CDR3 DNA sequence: TGTGCCAGCAGCCCCGGACAGGGTGAAGCTTTCTTT. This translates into CASSPGQGEAFF.

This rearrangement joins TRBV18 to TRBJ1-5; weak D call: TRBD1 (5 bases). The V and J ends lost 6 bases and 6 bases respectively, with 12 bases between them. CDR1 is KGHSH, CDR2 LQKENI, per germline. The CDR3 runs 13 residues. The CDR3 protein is CASSPQGGQPQHF. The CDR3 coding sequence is TGTGCCAGCTCGCCTCAGGGAGGTCAGCCCCAGCATTTT.

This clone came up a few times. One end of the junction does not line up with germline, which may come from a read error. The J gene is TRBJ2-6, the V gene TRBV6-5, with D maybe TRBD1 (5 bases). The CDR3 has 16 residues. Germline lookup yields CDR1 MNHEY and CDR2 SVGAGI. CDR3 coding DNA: TGTGCCAGCAGTTCCACTTGGGCCTCTGGGGCCAACGGCCTGACTTTC. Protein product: CASSSTWASGANGLTF.

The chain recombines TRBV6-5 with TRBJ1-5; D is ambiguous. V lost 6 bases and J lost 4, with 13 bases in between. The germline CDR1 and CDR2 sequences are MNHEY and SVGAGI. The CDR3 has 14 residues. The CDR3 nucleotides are TGTGCCAGCAGCCCCGTTCGAGGGAATCAGCCCCAGCATTTT. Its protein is CASSPVRGNQPQHF.

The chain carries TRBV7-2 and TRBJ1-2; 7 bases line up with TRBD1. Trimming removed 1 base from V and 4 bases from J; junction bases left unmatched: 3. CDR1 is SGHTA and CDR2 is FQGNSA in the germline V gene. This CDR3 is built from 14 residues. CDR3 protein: CASSLGGTAYGYTF. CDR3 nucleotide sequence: TGTGCCAGCAGCTTAGGGGGGACAGCCTATGGCTACACCTTC.

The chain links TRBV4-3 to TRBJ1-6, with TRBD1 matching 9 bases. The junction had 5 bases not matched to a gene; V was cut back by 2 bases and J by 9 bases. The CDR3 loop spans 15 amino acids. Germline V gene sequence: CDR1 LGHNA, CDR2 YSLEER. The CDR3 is CASSQSGQGTSPLHF. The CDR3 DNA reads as TGCGCCAGCAGCCAATCGGGACAGGGTACTTCACCCCTCCACTTT.

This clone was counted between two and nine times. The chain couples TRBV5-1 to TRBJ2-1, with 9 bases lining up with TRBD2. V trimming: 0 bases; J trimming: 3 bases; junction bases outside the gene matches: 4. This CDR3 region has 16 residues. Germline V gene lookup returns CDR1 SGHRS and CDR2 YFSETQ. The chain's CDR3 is CASSLAATSGYNEQFF. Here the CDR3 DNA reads TGCGCCAGCAGCTTGGCCGCGACTAGCGGCTACAATGAGCAGTTCTTC.

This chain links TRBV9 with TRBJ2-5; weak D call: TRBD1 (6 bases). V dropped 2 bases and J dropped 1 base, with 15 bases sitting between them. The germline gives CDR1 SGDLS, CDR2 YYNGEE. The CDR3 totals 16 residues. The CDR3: CASSVGALGLQETQYF. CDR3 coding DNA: TGTGCCAGCAGCGTGGGGGCGCTTGGTCTCCAAGAGACCCAGTACTTC.

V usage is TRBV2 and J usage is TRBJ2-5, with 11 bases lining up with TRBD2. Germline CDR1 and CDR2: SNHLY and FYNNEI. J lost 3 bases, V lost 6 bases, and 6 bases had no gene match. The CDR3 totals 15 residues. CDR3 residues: CASRVSGGAEETQYF. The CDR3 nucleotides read TGTGCCAGCAGGGTTAGCGGGGGGGCAGAAGAGACCCAGTACTTC.

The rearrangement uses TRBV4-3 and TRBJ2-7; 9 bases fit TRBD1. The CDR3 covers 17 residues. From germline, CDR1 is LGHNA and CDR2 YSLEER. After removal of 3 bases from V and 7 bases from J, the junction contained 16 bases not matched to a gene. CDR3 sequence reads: CASSHLDIRTGVEEQYF. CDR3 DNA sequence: TGCGCCAGCAGCCACCTCGACATCAGGACAGGGGTGGAAGAGCAGTACTTC.

CDR3 nucleotide sequence: TGTGCCTGGAGTCCCCCCTTACTAGGTGGCGAGACCCAGTACTTC. It encodes CAWSPPLLGGETQYF. The V and J genes are TRBV30 and TRBJ2-5; D is perhaps TRBD2 (5 bases). Trimming cost V 2 bases and J 5 bases, with 18 bases left between them. Germline V gene sequence: CDR1 GTSNPN, CDR2 SVGIG (reference sequence). The CDR3 covers 15 residues.

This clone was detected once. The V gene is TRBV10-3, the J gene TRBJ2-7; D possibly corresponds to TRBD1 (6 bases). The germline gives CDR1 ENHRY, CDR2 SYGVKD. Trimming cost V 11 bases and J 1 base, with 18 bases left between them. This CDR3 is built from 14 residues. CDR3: CAAVPGHESYEQYF. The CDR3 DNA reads TGTGCCGCAGTCCCGGGACATGAGTCCTACGAGCAGTACTTC.

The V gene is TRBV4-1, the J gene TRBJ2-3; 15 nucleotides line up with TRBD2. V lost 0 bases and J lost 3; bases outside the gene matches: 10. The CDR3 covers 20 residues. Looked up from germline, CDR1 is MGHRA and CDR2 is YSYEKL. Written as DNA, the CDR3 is TGCGCCAGCAGCCAAGAAGGACTAGCGGGAGGGCCTTGGATAACAGATACGCAGTATTTT. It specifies CASSQEGLAGGPWITDTQYF.

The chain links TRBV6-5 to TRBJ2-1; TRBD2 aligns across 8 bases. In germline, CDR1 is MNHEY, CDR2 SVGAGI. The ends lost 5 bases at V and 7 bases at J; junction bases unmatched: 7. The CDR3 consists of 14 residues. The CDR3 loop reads CASSLGLALNEQFF. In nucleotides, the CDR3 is TGTGCCAGCAGTCTTGGACTAGCATTGAATGAGCAGTTCTTC.

The CDR3 DNA follows: TGCGCCAGCCACACCGGACAGGGTGGGGAATCCTACGAGCAGTACTTC. Translation gives CASHTGQGGESYEQYF. The rearrangement uses TRBV5-1 and TRBJ2-7, with 8 bases matching TRBD1. Germline CDR1 and CDR2: SGHRS and YFSETQ. This CDR3 contains 16 residues. The V gene end was trimmed by 7 bases and the J gene end by 1 base; junction bases not matched to a gene: 13. Using reference TRBV5-1 and TRBJ2-7 for the parts outside the CDR3, the full variable domain is KAGVTQTPRYLIKTRGQQVTLSCSPISGHRSVSWYQQTPGQGLQFLFEYFSETQRNKGNFPGRFSGRQFSNSRSEMNVSTLELGDSALYLCASHTGQGGESYEQYFGPGTRLTVT.

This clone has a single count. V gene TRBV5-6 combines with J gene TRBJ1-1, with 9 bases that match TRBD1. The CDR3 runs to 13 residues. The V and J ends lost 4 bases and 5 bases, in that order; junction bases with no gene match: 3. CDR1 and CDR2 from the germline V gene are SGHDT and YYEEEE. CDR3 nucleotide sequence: TGTGCCAGCAGCCCGGACAGGGGAACTGAAGCTTTCTTT. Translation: CASSPDRGTEAFF.

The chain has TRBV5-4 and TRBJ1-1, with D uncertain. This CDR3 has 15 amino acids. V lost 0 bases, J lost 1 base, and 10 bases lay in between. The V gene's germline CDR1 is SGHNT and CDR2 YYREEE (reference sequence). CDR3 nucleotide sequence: TGTGCCAGCAGCTTGGCTGGGCCGAGGAACACTGAAGCTTTCTTT. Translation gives CASSLAGPRNTEAFF.